The present T cell receptor (beta chain) was sequenced within a study of identical twins. This CDR3 has 13 amino acids. Between the trimmed V and J ends, which lost 3 bases and 3 bases, there was a span of 7 bases. CDR1 is ENHRY and CDR2 is SYGVKD in the germline V gene. This clonotype was recorded at least ten times. TCRdb reprocessed the 5' RACE reads via MiXCR and lists one record per CDR3 protein. The table includes roughly 220,000 distinct CDR3 sequences, approximately 5.9% detected once. These same data were also listed under a study on T cells expressing NK-cell markers. From that second work: From sorted CD3+CD56+NKG2C+, CD3+CD56+NKG2C- and CD3+CD56-NKG2C+ T cells came the TCR beta repertoires. Sequenced donors, eight in total, included seven who were HCMV-seropositive and one who was seronegative. Among the experiments, several used an anti-gamma-delta TCR antibody to restrict sorting to alpha-beta TCR T cells.

The V call is TRBV10-3, the J call TRBJ2-3, with D unclear. The sample comprised CD8+ T cells sorted from blood. The sequence was obtained from a woman under 30 in good health. The CDR3 coding sequence is TGTGCCATCAGTGACAGGATTACAGATACGCAGTATTTT. Protein sequence: CAISDRITDTQYF.